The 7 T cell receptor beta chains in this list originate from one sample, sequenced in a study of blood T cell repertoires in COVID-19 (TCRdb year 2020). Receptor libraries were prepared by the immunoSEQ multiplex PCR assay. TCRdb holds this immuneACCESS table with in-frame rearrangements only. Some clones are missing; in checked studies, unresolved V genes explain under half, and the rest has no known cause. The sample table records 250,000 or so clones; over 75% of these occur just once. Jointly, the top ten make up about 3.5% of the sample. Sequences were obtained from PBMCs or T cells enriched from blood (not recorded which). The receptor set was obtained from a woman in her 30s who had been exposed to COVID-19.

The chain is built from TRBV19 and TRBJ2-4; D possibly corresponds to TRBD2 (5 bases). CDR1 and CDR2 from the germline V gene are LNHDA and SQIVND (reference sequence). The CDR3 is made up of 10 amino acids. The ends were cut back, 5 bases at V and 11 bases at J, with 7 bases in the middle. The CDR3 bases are TGTGCCAGTAGTTCCGGGGTTCAGTACTTC. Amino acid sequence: CASSSGVQYF.

The CDR3 here is CSVAGTPNTEAFF. For the CDR3, the DNA is TGCAGCGTGGCCGGGACACCGAACACTGAAGCTTTCTTT. This chain links TRBV29-1 with TRBJ1-1; a weak D match, TRBD1 (6 bases). The CDR3 length is 13 residues. The ends were cut back, 6 bases at V and 1 base at J, with 12 bases in the middle. The germline gives CDR1 SQVTM, CDR2 ANQGSEA.

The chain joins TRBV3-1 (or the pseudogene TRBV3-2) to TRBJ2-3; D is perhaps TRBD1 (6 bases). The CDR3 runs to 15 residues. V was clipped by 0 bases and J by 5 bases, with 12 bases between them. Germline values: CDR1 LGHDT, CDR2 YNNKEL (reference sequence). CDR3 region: CASSQDQGRGDTQYF. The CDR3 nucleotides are TGTGCCAGCAGCCAAGATCAGGGGCGAGGAGATACGCAGTATTTT.

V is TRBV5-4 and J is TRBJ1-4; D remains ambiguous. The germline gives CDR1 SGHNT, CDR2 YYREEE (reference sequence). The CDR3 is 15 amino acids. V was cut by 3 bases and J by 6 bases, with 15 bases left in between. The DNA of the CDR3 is TGTGCCAGCAGCTCCCGGCCGGGGATGGATGAAAAACTGTTTTTT. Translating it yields CASSSRPGMDEKLFF.

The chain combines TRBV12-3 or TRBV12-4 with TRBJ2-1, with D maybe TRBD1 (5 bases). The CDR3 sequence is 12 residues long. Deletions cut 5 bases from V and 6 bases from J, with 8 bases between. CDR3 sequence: CASSPDSNEQFF. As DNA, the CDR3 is TGTGCCAGCAGTCCTGACAGCAATGAGCAGTTCTTC.

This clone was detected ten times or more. The CDR3 reads CASSPSGTQYF. CDR3 sequence (DNA): TGTGCCAGCAGTCCTAGCGGGACCCAGTACTTC. The chain carries TRBV2 and TRBJ2-5; the match to TRBD2 covers 7 bases. Per the germline V gene, CDR1 is SNHLY and CDR2 is FYNNEI. The V and J ends lost 5 bases and 7 bases, in that order; junction bases with no gene match: 1. The CDR3 loop spans 11 amino acids.

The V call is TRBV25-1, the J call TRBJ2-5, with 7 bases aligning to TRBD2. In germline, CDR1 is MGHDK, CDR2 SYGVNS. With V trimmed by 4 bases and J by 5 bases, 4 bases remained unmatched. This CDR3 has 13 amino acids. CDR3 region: CASSVAGGETQYF. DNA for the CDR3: TGTGCCAGCAGTGTAGCGGGTGGGGAGACCCAGTACTTC.